These T cell receptor beta chains were read from a single sample in a study of T cell responses to AZD1222 COVID-19 vaccine. The protocol was immunoSEQ multiplex PCR, while the TCRdb copy is restricted to in-frame clones and leaves out a portion. The table records 150,000 to 180,000 clones, approximately 87% of them present only once. This specimen was peripheral blood, taken on day 0 of MenACWY control vaccination. The origin of the receptors is an adult in good health. The CDR3 runs from the conserved cysteine through the conserved F or W. Fields, in order: J gene, D gene, clone size, V gene, CDR3 protein, CDR3 DNA. D genes are given only for firm matches. Part of the rows lack a size; the others show once, few, many or a class for expanded clones.

j_gene: TRBJ2-1
d_gene: NA
abundance: NA
v_gene: TRBV13
CDR3aa: CASSFTSGNNEQFF
CDR3nt: TGTGCCAGCAGCTTTACCAGCGGTAACAATGAGCAGTTCTTC

j_gene: TRBJ2-1
d_gene: TRBD2
abundance: once
v_gene: TRBV11-2
CDR3aa: CASSLQSGGDSYNEQFF
CDR3nt: TGTGCCAGCAGCTTACAAAGCGGGGGGGACTCCTACAATGAGCAGTTCTTC

j_gene: TRBJ2-1
d_gene: NA
abundance: NA
v_gene: TRBV28
CDR3aa: CASSSLRTSFSYNEQFF
CDR3nt: TGTGCCAGCAGTTCCCTTAGAACCTCATTCTCCTACAATGAGCAGTTCTTC

j_gene: TRBJ1-1
d_gene: NA
abundance: NA
v_gene: TRBV30
CDR3aa: CAWSVGTEAFF
CDR3nt: TGTGCCTGGAGTGTAGGTACTGAAGCTTTCTTT

j_gene: TRBJ2-3
d_gene: NA
abundance: NA
v_gene: TRBV18
CDR3aa: CASSPTDTQYF
CDR3nt: TGTGCCAGCTCACCTACAGATACGCAGTATTTT

j_gene: TRBJ2-5
d_gene: NA
abundance: NA
v_gene: TRBV5-1
CDR3aa: CASTPGSQETQYF
CDR3nt: TGCGCCAGCACCCCAGGGTCCCAAGAGACCCAGTACTTC

j_gene: TRBJ1-2
d_gene: TRBD1
abundance: NA
v_gene: TRBV4-3
CDR3aa: CASSQAHRQGAIYGYTF
CDR3nt: TGCGCCAGCAGCCAAGCCCACCGACAGGGGGCTATCTATGGCTACACCTTC

j_gene: TRBJ2-7
d_gene: TRBD2
abundance: NA
v_gene: TRBV11-2
CDR3aa: CASSPGTSAAYEQYF
CDR3nt: TGTGCCAGCAGCCCGGGGACTAGCGCAGCCTACGAGCAGTACTTC

j_gene: TRBJ2-5
d_gene: TRBD1
abundance: NA
v_gene: TRBV5-1
CDR3aa: CASSLDGQGAEFQETQYF
CDR3nt: TGCGCCAGCAGCTTGGACGGACAGGGGGCCGAGTTCCAAGAGACCCAGTACTTC

j_gene: TRBJ1-4
d_gene: NA
abundance: NA
v_gene: TRBV28
CDR3aa: CASRDSSTNEKLFF
CDR3nt: TGTGCCAGCAGGGACAGCTCAACTAATGAAAAACTGTTTTTT

j_gene: TRBJ2-3
d_gene: NA
abundance: NA
v_gene: TRBV7-2
CDR3aa: CASSLYAAGVTDTQYF
CDR3nt: TGTGCCAGCAGCTTATACGCGGCAGGGGTCACAGATACGCAGTATTTT

j_gene: TRBJ2-7
d_gene: NA
abundance: NA
v_gene: TRBV24-1
CDR3aa: CATSDARDEQYF
CDR3nt: TGTGCCACCAGTGACGCACGGGACGAGCAGTACTTC

j_gene: TRBJ1-4
d_gene: TRBD1
abundance: NA
v_gene: TRBV28
CDR3aa: CASSPSQGQGNEKLFF
CDR3nt: TGTGCCAGCAGTCCTTCCCAGGGACAGGGTAATGAAAAACTGTTTTTT

j_gene: TRBJ2-2
d_gene: NA
abundance: many
v_gene: TRBV3-1/TRBV3-2
CDR3aa: CASSQEKDNTGELFF
CDR3nt: TGTGCCAGCAGCCAAGAAAAGGACAACACCGGGGAGCTGTTTTTT

j_gene: TRBJ1-5
d_gene: NA
abundance: once
v_gene: TRBV18
CDR3aa: CASSPSQGGQPQHF
CDR3nt: TGTGCCAGCTCACCAAGCCAGGGCGGACAGCCCCAGCATTTT

j_gene: TRBJ1-5
d_gene: NA
abundance: NA
v_gene: TRBV19
CDR3aa: CASSISDGGPQHF
CDR3nt: TGTGCCAGTAGTATCTCTGACGGTGGGCCCCAGCATTTT

j_gene: TRBJ1-3
d_gene: TRBD1
abundance: NA
v_gene: TRBV6-1
CDR3aa: CASSVRDRGSGNTIYF
CDR3nt: TGTGCCAGCAGTGTCCGGGACAGGGGCTCTGGAAACACCATATATTTT

j_gene: TRBJ2-5
d_gene: NA
abundance: once
v_gene: TRBV24-1
CDR3aa: CATSDSKRRIGEETQYF
CDR3nt: TGTGCCACCAGTGACTCTAAACGCAGGATAGGGGAGGAGACCCAGTACTTC

j_gene: TRBJ1-2
d_gene: TRBD1
abundance: NA
v_gene: TRBV29-1
CDR3aa: CSVGQGYGYTF
CDR3nt: TGCAGCGTTGGACAGGGCTATGGCTACACCTTC

j_gene: TRBJ2-1
d_gene: NA
abundance: NA
v_gene: TRBV19
CDR3aa: CASKAPRVPYNEQFF
CDR3nt: TGTGCCAGTAAAGCCCCCAGGGTCCCCTACAATGAGCAGTTCTTC

j_gene: TRBJ2-1
d_gene: NA
abundance: NA
v_gene: TRBV5-5
CDR3aa: CASSLKGGPANEQFF
CDR3nt: TGTGCCAGCAGCTTAAAGGGGGGCCCCGCCAATGAGCAGTTCTTC

j_gene: TRBJ2-7
d_gene: NA
abundance: NA
v_gene: TRBV29-1
CDR3aa: CSVEGGGTGSSYEQYF
CDR3nt: TGCAGCGTTGAGGGGGGAGGGACAGGAAGCTCCTACGAGCAGTACTTC

j_gene: TRBJ1-5
d_gene: TRBD1
abundance: once
v_gene: TRBV7-9
CDR3aa: CASSTGTVNQPQHF
CDR3nt: TGTGCCAGTTCTACCGGGACAGTAAATCAGCCCCAGCATTTT

j_gene: TRBJ2-1
d_gene: NA
abundance: NA
v_gene: TRBV2
CDR3aa: CASSERQRYQEQFF
CDR3nt: TGTGCCAGCAGTGAACGACAAAGGTATCAGGAGCAGTTCTTC

j_gene: TRBJ1-5
d_gene: NA
abundance: NA
v_gene: TRBV7-2
CDR3aa: CASSLGASSKTTWSQPQHF
CDR3nt: TGTGCCAGCAGCTTAGGTGCCAGCTCTAAAACTACGTGGAGTCAGCCCCAGCATTTT

j_gene: TRBJ1-2
d_gene: NA
abundance: NA
v_gene: TRBV4-1
CDR3aa: CASSQPLTAPRGYTF
CDR3nt: TGCGCCAGCAGCCAACCACTGACAGCGCCTCGGGGCTACACCTTC

j_gene: TRBJ1-2
d_gene: NA
abundance: NA
v_gene: TRBV28
CDR3aa: CASSRYGYTF
CDR3nt: TGTGCCAGCAGTCGGTATGGCTACACCTTC

j_gene: TRBJ2-7
d_gene: NA
abundance: NA
v_gene: TRBV19
CDR3aa: CASSHGASYEQYF
CDR3nt: TGTGCCAGTAGTCACGGGGCTTCGTACGAGCAGTACTTC

j_gene: TRBJ1-3
d_gene: NA
abundance: NA
v_gene: TRBV28
CDR3aa: CASTIDLTGNTIYF
CDR3nt: TGTGCCAGCACCATCGACTTAACCGGAAACACCATATATTTT

j_gene: TRBJ1-1
d_gene: NA
abundance: NA
v_gene: TRBV9
CDR3aa: CASSVVQSNTEAFF
CDR3nt: TGTGCCAGCAGCGTAGTACAGTCGAACACTGAAGCTTTCTTT

j_gene: TRBJ1-4
d_gene: NA
abundance: NA
v_gene: TRBV28
CDR3aa: CASTPRGAPPRDEKLFF
CDR3nt: TGTGCCAGCACCCCCCGGGGGGCCCCCCCCCGAGATGAAAAACTGTTTTTT

j_gene: TRBJ1-6
d_gene: TRBD1
abundance: NA
v_gene: TRBV7-9
CDR3aa: CASSLGTGGGNSPLHF
CDR3nt: TGTGCCAGCAGCTTAGGGACAGGGGGCGGGAATTCACCCCTCCACTTT

j_gene: TRBJ2-5
d_gene: NA
abundance: NA
v_gene: TRBV10-2
CDR3aa: CASSGSGETQYF
CDR3nt: TGCGCCAGCAGTGGTAGTGGGGAGACCCAGTACTTC

j_gene: TRBJ1-5
d_gene: NA
abundance: NA
v_gene: TRBV6-6
CDR3aa: CASSYMEDSNQPQHF
CDR3nt: TGTGCCAGCAGTTACATGGAGGATAGCAATCAGCCCCAGCATTTT

j_gene: TRBJ1-5
d_gene: TRBD1
abundance: few
v_gene: TRBV5-6
CDR3aa: CASSLRSGDRNQPQHF
CDR3nt: TGTGCCAGCAGCCTCCGCTCAGGGGACAGGAATCAGCCCCAGCATTTT

j_gene: TRBJ2-5
d_gene: NA
abundance: NA
v_gene: TRBV15
CDR3aa: CATSQGGRETQYF
CDR3nt: TGTGCCACCAGCCAGGGGGGCAGGGAGACCCAGTACTTC

j_gene: TRBJ1-5
d_gene: NA
abundance: NA
v_gene: TRBV29-1
CDR3aa: CSVVEQFNQPQHF
CDR3nt: TGCAGCGTAGTGGAACAGTTTAATCAGCCCCAGCATTTT

j_gene: TRBJ1-5
d_gene: NA
abundance: NA
v_gene: TRBV2
CDR3aa: CASSDRQARSNQPQHF
CDR3nt: TGTGCCAGCAGTGACAGACAGGCCCGGAGCAATCAGCCCCAGCATTTT

j_gene: TRBJ1-1
d_gene: TRBD1
abundance: NA
v_gene: TRBV5-4
CDR3aa: CASSFNPDRGREAFF
CDR3nt: TGTGCCAGCAGCTTCAACCCGGACAGGGGTAGAGAAGCTTTCTTT

j_gene: TRBJ1-5
d_gene: NA
abundance: NA
v_gene: TRBV7-2
CDR3aa: CASSLRPRNQPQHF
CDR3nt: TGTGCCAGCAGCTTACGCCCGCGCAATCAGCCCCAGCATTTT